This T cell receptor beta chain was recorded in a study of cytomegalovirus exposure and HLA in healthy donors. Whole-study findings and limits: For most TCR beta V segments, an earlier analysis put the productive rate at about 87% or about 30% of the time. Researchers catalogued 164 TCR beta chains as cytomegalovirus-associated. Sequencing probably produced one cluster of sequence variants that were highly shared.

Regarding this clone: Its antigen is unknown.

Germline lookup yields CDR1 SGHDN and CDR2 FVKESK. The CDR3 has 15 residues. Trimming cost V 1 base and J 4 bases, with 13 bases left between them. The PCR contained 60 Vbeta and 13 Jbeta primers. TCRdb's copy holds only in-frame clones and misses some; the assay was immunoSEQ multiplex PCR. This table holds under 250,000 clones, 65% to 90% found once. V and J are TRBV14 and TRBJ1-1; TRBD1 might be the D (5 bases). The clonotype comes from a woman aged 45-65 years in good health and CMV-seronegative. Sequenced sample: PBMCs. The CDR3 sequence is CASSQGWGESTEAFF. CDR3 in DNA: TGTGCCAGCAGCCAAGGCTGGGGGGAAAGCACTGAAGCTTTCTTT.